What follows describes a single TCR beta chain. Profiling relied on immunoSEQ multiplex PCR, and the TCRdb table lists in-frame clones only, not all of them. The data show under 100,000 clones, about 92% seen once. The CDR3 is 15 residues long. Looked up from germline, CDR1 is SNHLY and CDR2 is FYNNEI. The J segment lost 7 bases and the V segment lost 7 bases, leaving 5 bases of the junction unmatched. The data stem from a study of blood T cell repertoires in COVID-19. On the study more broadly: In each case, the material was cDNA or gDNA derived from T cells, B-cell-depleted T cells, or PBMCs.

V and J are TRBV2 and TRBJ2-2, with 14 nucleotides matching TRBD2. This TCR was sampled from a woman aged 55-69 years with active COVID-19. Sequenced: peripheral blood. CDR3 sequence: CASTGTSGGVGELFF. The CDR3 DNA reads as TGTGCCAGCACTGGGACTAGCGGGGGAGTCGGGGAGCTGTTTTTT.